This T cell receptor (beta chain) was sequenced in a study of blood T cell repertoires in COVID-19. About the study: The cDNA or gDNA used as material had been derived from T cells, B-cell-depleted T cells, or PBMCs.

As originally analysed: Amplification with reference gene primers provided the estimates of nucleated cell counts. Profiling relied on immunoSEQ multiplex PCR, and the TCRdb table lists in-frame clones only, not all of them. The V and J calls and clone size are taken from that table; D and trimming were inferred from the DNA. Seen here are 200,000 to 300,000 clones, approximately 88% observed once, and the top ten hold roughly 0.8%. Germline CDR1 is SGHDT and CDR2 is YYEEEE. The CDR3 extends over 18 amino acids. Unmatched junction bases numbered 12, after V lost 0 bases and J lost 3 bases. J is TRBJ2-1 and V is TRBV5-6; 7 positions match TRBD2. This receptor was obtained from a woman aged 25-40 years with acute or convalescent COVID-19. The sequenced material came from peripheral blood. The CDR3 sequence: CASSLELAGGLYYNEQFF. The CDR3 coding sequence is TGTGCCAGCAGCTTGGAGTTAGCGGGCGGCTTGTACTACAATGAGCAGTTCTTC.